In this sample, the clone carrying this T cell receptor beta chain turned up many times. The CDR3 covers 14 residues. CDR1 SEHNR and CDR2 FQNEAQ come from the germline V gene (reference sequence). V lost 1 base to trimming and J lost 6 bases; unmatched junction nucleotides: 5. These data belong to a study of T cells in Graves' hyperthyroidism and ophthalmopathy. The TCR beta CDR3 regions underwent amplification using RNA transcripts as the source. A set of HTBI primers served as the primers for a first-round RT-PCR of the TCR CDR3. MiXCR was run by TCRdb on the multiplex PCR reads, yielding one entry per CDR3 protein. The data show around 540,000 distinct CDR3 sequences, with roughly 50% seen just once and approximately 8.2% held by the top ten.

Sequencing input: peripheral blood or thyroid tissue (not recorded which). This TCR was sampled from a woman aged 18 to 35 with Graves' hyperthyroidism. The rearrangement links TRBV7-9 to TRBJ1-2; 7 nucleotides agree with TRBD1. The CDR3: CASSLEAGGNGYTF. The CDR3 bases are TGTGCCAGCAGCTTAGAGGCAGGGGGAAATGGCTACACCTTC.